The T cell receptor (beta chain) described here comes from a study of blood T cell repertoires in COVID-19. Study overall: T cells, B-cell-depleted T cells, or PBMCs supplied cDNA or gDNA.

J lost 0 bases, V lost 6 bases, and 4 bases had no gene match. The CDR3 spans 15 residues. CDR1 is SSHAT, CDR2 FNYEAQ, per germline (reference sequence). In the authors' workflow: Cell counts per sample came from amplifying reference gene primers. TCRdb's copy holds only in-frame clones and misses some; the assay was immunoSEQ multiplex PCR. The V and J calls and the clone size are those of that table, but D and trimming were determined from the DNA. The table lists 65,000 to 85,000 clones, about four fifths of them singletons, with 18% in the top ten. Sequencing input: peripheral blood. This sequence was found in a woman aged 55-70 years with acute or convalescent COVID-19. V gene TRBV7-7 combines with J gene TRBJ2-2; 7 nucleotides agree with TRBD1. The CDR3, as DNA: TGTGCCAGCAGGAGGGACAGTACGAACACCGGGGAGCTGTTTTTT. Residues: CASRRDSTNTGELFF.